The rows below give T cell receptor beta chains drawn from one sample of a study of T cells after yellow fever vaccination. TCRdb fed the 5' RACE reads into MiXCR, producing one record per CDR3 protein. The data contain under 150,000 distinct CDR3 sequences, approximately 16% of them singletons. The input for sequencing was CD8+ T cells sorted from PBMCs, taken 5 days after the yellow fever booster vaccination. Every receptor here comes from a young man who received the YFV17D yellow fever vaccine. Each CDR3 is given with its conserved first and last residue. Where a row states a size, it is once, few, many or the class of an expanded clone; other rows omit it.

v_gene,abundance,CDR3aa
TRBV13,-,CASSSSQTTSGYNEQFF
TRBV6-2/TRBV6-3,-,CASSYPTSGETVDTQYF
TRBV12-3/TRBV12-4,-,CASSPTWDNEQFF
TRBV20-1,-,CSAPWDDWAFF
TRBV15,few,CATSRVGSDTQYF
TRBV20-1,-,CSARVGTYEQYF
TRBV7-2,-,CASSLISGGVYEQYF
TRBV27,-,CASSLSGWLPYEQYF
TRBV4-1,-,CASSQEQTTSGGQETQYF
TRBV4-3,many,CASSLGTGDNYGYTF
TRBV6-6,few,CASSYGWTGGGTDTQYF
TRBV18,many,CASSSDRAWGEAFF
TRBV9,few,CASSPPLADYNEQFF
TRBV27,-,CASIRQGSHEQFF
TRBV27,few,CASSFGTGGTQYF